This entry lists 9 T cell receptor beta chains sequenced from one sample in a study of blood T cell repertoires in COVID-19. Profiling relied on immunoSEQ multiplex PCR, and the TCRdb table lists in-frame clones only, not all of them. The table has 15,000 to 20,000 clones, approximately 86% seen once. The source material was peripheral blood. Every receptor here comes from a human donor in a cohort sampled during active COVID-19.

V usage is TRBV7-3 and J usage is TRBJ2-1; no clear D. V was shortened by 2 bases and J by 4 bases, with 12 bases between the two germline ends. Per the germline V gene, CDR1 is SGHTA and CDR2 is FQGTGA. The length of the CDR3 is 15 residues. The CDR3 DNA sequence: TGTGCCAGCAGCTTACTCGGTACGGTTTACAATGAGCAGTTCTTC. Its protein product is CASSLLGTVYNEQFF. The full variable domain, its missing parts supplied by reference TRBV7-3 and TRBJ2-1, is GAGVSQTPSNKVTEKGKYVELRCDPISGHTALYWYRQSLGQGPEFLIYFQGTGAADDSGLPNDRFFAVRPEGSVSTLKIQRTERGDSAVYLCASSLLGTVYNEQFFGPGTRLTVL.

The chain uses TRBV7-2 and TRBJ2-1; TRBD2 matches at 12 bases. This CDR3 region has 15 residues. In germline, CDR1 is SGHTA, CDR2 FQGNSA. The V gene end was trimmed by 6 bases and the J gene end by 9 bases; junction bases not matched to a gene: 9. This chain's CDR3 is CASSVLLAGGSEQFF. The CDR3 nucleotides are TGTGCCAGCAGTGTATTACTAGCGGGAGGTAGTGAGCAGTTCTTC.

The chain has TRBV5-4 and TRBJ1-1, with D maybe TRBD1 (6 bases). In germline, CDR1 is SGHNT, CDR2 YYREEE (reference sequence). V was trimmed by 0 bases and J by 3 bases, leaving 15 bases between them. CDR3 length equals 16 residues. The CDR3 bases are TGTGCCAGCAGCTTGGATACGGGGAGGGGGGACACTGAAGCTTTCTTT. Its protein is CASSLDTGRGDTEAFF. The full variable domain, completed using reference TRBV5-4 and TRBJ1-1, is ETGVTQSPTHLIKTRGQQVTLRCSSQSGHNTVSWYQQALGQGPQFIFQYYREEENGRGNFPPRFSGLQFPNYSSELNVNALELDDSALYLCASSLDTGRGDTEAFFGQGTRLTVV.

This clone was recorded only once. This sequence joins TRBV4-2 and TRBJ1-1; a weak D match, TRBD1 (6 bases). Looked up from germline, CDR1 is LGHNA and CDR2 is YNFKEQ. V lost 0 bases, J lost 1 base, and 12 bases lay in between. The CDR3 has 16 residues. This CDR3 is CASSQDLLGGNTEAFF. The CDR3 coding sequence is TGTGCCAGCAGCCAAGATTTATTAGGGGGGAACACTGAAGCTTTCTTT.

The V call is TRBV7-6, the J call TRBJ2-1; 12 nucleotides align to TRBD2. The CDR3 consists of 17 residues. CDR1 and CDR2 (germline): SGHVS, FNYEAQ. Trimming removed 0 bases from V and 6 bases from J; junction bases left unmatched: 6. DNA of the CDR3: TGTGCCAGCAGCTTAGCGCTCCCTAGCGGGGGGGCCAATGAGCAGTTCTTC. As protein: CASSLALPSGGANEQFF. Supplemented by reference TRBV7-6 and TRBJ2-1, the full variable domain reads GAGVSQSPRYKVTKRGQDVALRCDPISGHVSLYWYRQALGQGPEFLTYFNYEAQQDKSGLPNDRFSAERPEGSISTLTIQRTEQRDSAMYRCASSLALPSGGANEQFFGPGTRLTVL.

The chain carries TRBV6-5 and TRBJ2-7; 9 nucleotides match TRBD1. The CDR3 extends over 15 amino acids. The germline V gene has CDR1 MNHEY and CDR2 SVGAGI. V was clipped by 5 bases and J by 2 bases; unmatched bases: 7. The CDR3 nucleotides are TGTGCCAGCAGTCGGTCGGGACAGGGAACCTACGAGCAGTACTTC. Its protein is CASSRSGQGTYEQYF.

This chain links TRBV2 with TRBJ1-1; 7 bases are a match to TRBD1. The CDR3 has 18 residues. Germline loops: CDR1 SNHLY, CDR2 FYNNEI. V lost 0 bases to trimming and J lost 0 bases; unmatched junction nucleotides: 10. The DNA of the CDR3 is TGTGCCAGCAGTGAAGCGCTTTCCGGGACAGACATGAACACTGAAGCTTTCTTT. It is translated as CASSEALSGTDMNTEAFF.

CDR3 sequence: CASSSTLQPYNEQFF. The CDR3 DNA follows: TGTGCCAGCAGCTCAACCCTACAGCCTTACAATGAGCAGTTCTTC. The rearrangement joins TRBV5-5 to TRBJ2-1; no clear D gene. The CDR3 spans 15 residues. Trimming removed 3 bases at V and 4 bases at J, with 14 bases between. The germline V gene encodes CDR1 SGHKS and CDR2 YYEKEE (reference sequence).

In this sample, this clone turned up once. This sequence joins TRBV12-3 or TRBV12-4 and TRBJ1-5, with TRBD1 as a possible D gene (5 bases). The CDR3 is made up of 13 amino acids. The V and J ends lost 5 bases and 0 bases respectively, with 5 bases between them. The CDR3 DNA is TGTGCCAGCAGTGACAGTAGCAATCAGCCCCAGCATTTT. Translation: CASSDSSNQPQHF.